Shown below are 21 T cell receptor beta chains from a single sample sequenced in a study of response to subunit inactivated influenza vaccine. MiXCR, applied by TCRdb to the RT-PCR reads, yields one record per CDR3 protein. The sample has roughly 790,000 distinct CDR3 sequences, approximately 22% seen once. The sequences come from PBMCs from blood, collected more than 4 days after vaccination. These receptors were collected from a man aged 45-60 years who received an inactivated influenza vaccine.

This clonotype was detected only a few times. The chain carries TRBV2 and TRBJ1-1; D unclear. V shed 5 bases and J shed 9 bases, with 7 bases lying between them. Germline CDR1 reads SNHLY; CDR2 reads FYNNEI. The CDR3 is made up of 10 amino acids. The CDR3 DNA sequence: TGTGCCAGCAGTAAGGGTAAAGCTTTCTTT. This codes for CASSKGKAFF.

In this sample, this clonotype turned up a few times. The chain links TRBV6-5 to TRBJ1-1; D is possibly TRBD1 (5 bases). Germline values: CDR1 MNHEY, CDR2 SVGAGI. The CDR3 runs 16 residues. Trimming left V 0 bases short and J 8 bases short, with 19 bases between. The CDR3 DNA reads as TGTGCCAGCAGTTACTCAACCCAACGGGGGGGAGCGGAAGCTTTCTTT. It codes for CASSYSTQRGGAEAFF.

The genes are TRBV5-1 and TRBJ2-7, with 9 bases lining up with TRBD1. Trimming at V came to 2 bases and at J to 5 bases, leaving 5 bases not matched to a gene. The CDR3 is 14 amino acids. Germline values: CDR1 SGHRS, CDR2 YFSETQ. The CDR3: CASSLTGGSHEQYF. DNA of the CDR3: TGCGCCAGCAGCTTAACAGGGGGCTCACACGAGCAGTACTTC.

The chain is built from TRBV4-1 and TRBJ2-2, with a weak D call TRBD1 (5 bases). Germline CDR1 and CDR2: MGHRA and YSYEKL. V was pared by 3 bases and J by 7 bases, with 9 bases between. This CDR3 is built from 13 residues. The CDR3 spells CASSQRQFGELFF. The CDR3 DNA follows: TGCGCCAGCAGCCAGAGACAGTTCGGGGAGCTGTTTTTT.

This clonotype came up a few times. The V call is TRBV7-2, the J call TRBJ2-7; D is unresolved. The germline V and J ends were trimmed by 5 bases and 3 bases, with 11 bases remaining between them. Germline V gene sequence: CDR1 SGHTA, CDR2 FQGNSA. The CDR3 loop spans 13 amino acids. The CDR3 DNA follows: TGTGCCAGCAGCCCTGTTCCGAACTACGAGCAGTACTTC. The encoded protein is CASSPVPNYEQYF. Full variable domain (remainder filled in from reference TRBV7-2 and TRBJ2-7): GAGVSQSPSNKVTEKGKDVELRCDPISGHTALYWYRQSLGQGLEFLIYFQGNSAPDKSGLPSDRFSAERTGGSVSTLTIQRTQQEDSAVYLCASSPVPNYEQYFGPGTRLTVT.

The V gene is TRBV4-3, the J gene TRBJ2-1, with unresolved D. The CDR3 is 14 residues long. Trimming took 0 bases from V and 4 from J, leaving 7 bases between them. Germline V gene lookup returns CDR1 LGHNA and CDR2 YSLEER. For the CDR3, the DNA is TGCGCCAGCAGCCAAGATTCTGGTTACAATGAGCAGTTCTTC. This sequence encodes CASSQDSGYNEQFF.

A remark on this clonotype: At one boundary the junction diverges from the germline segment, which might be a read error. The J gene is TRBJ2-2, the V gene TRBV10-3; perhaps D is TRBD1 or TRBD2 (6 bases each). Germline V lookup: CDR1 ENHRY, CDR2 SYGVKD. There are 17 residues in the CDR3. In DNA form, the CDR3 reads TGTGTCATCAGGGGCAGTAGCGGAACATCGAACACCGGGGAGCTGTTTTTT. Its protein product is CVIRGSSGTSNTGELFF.

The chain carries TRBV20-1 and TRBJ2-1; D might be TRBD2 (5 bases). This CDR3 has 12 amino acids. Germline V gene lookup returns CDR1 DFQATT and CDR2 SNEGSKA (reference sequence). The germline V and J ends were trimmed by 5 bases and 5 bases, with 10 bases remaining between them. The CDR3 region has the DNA TGCAGTGCTGACGGACTTAACAATGAGCAGTTCTTC. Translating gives CSADGLNNEQFF.

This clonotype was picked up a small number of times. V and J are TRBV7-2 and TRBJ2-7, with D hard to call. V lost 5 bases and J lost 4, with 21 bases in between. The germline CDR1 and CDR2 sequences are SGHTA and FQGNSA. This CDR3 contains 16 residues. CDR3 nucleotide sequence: TGTGCCAGCAGCCCTATTTCAGGTCCCTCTAATTACGAGCAGTACTTC. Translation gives CASSPISGPSNYEQYF.

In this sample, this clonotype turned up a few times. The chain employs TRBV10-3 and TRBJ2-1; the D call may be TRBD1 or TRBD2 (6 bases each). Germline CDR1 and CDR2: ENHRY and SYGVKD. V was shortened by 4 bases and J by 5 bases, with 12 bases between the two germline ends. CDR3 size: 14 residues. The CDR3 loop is CAISAEGGHNEQFF. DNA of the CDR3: TGTGCCATCAGTGCAGAGGGGGGCCACAATGAGCAGTTCTTC.

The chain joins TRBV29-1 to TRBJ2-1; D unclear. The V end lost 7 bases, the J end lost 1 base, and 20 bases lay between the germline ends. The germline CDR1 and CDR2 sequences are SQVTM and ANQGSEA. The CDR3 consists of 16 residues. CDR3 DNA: TGCAGCGCCCAACCCGGGTGGGGTCCTTCCTACAATGAGCAGTTCTTC. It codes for CSAQPGWGPSYNEQFF.

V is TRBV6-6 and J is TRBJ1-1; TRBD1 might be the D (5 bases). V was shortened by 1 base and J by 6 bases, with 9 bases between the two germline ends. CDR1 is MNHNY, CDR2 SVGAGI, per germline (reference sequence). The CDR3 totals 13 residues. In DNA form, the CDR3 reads TGTGCCAGCAGTTACTTGGGGGATGCTGAAGCTTTCTTT. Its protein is CASSYLGDAEAFF.

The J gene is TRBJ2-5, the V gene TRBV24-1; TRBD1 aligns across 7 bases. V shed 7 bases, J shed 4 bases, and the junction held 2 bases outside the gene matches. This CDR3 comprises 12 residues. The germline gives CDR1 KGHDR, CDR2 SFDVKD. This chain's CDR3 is CATSRTGETQYF. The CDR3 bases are TGTGCCACCAGCAGGACAGGAGAGACCCAGTACTTC.

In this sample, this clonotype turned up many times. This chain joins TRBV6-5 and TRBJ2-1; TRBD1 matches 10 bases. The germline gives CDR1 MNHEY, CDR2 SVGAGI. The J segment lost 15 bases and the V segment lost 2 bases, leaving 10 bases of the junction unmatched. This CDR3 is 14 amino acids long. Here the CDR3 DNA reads TGTGCCAGCAGTTACAAGACAGGGGGCGATGGTCTGTTCTTC. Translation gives CASSYKTGGDGLFF.

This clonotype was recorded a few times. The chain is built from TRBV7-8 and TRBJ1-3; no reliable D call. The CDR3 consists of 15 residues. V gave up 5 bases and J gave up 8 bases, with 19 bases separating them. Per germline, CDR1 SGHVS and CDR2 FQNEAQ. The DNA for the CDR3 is TGTGCCAGCAGCCTCCTTGGTGGCGGGGTCGACACCATATATTTT. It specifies CASSLLGGGVDTIYF.

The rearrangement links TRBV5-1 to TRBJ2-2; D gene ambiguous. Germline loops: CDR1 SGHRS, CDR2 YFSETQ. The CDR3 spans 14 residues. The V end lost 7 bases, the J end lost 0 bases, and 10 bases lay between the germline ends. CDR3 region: CASGDTTNTGELFF. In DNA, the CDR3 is TGCGCCAGCGGAGACACAACGAACACCGGGGAGCTGTTTTTT.

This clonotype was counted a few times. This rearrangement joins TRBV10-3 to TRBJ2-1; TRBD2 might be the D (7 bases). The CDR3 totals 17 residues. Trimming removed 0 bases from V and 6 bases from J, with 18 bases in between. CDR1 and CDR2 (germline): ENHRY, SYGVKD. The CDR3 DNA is TGTGCCATCAGTGAGTCGAGGGGGGGCCCAAAGCTCAATGAGCAGTTCTTC. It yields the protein CAISESRGGPKLNEQFF.

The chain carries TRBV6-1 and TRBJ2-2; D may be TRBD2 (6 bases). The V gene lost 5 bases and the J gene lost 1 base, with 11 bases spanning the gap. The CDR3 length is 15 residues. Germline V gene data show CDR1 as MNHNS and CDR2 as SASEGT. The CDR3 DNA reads TGTGCCAGCAGTCCAGGTAGCGGGAACACCGGGGAGCTGTTTTTT. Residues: CASSPGSGNTGELFF.

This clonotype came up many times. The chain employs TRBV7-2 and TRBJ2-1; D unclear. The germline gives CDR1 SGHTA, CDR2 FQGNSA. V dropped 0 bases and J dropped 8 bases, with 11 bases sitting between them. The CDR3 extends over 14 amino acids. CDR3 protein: CASSLAWLSDEQFF. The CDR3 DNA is TGTGCCAGCAGCTTAGCGTGGCTATCTGATGAGCAGTTCTTC.

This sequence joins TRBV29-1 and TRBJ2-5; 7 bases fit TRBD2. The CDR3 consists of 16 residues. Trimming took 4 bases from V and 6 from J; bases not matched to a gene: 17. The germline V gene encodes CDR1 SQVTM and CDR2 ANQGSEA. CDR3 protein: CSVGPKRLALMQTQYF. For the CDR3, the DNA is TGCAGCGTTGGGCCCAAAAGACTAGCCCTCATGCAGACCCAGTACTTC. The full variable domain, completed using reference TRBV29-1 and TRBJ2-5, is SAVISQKPSRDICQRGTSLTIQCQVDSQVTMMFWYRQQPGQSLTLIATANQGSEATYESGFVIDKFPISRPNLTFSTLTVSNMSPEDSSIYLCSVGPKRLALMQTQYFGPGTRLLVL.

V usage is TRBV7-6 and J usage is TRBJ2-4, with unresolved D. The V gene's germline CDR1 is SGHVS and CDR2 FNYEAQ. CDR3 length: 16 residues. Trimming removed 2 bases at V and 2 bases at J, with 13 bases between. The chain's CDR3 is CASSLLLSGPKNIQYF. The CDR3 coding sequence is TGTGCCAGCAGCTTACTTTTGTCCGGACCCAAAAACATTCAGTACTTC.